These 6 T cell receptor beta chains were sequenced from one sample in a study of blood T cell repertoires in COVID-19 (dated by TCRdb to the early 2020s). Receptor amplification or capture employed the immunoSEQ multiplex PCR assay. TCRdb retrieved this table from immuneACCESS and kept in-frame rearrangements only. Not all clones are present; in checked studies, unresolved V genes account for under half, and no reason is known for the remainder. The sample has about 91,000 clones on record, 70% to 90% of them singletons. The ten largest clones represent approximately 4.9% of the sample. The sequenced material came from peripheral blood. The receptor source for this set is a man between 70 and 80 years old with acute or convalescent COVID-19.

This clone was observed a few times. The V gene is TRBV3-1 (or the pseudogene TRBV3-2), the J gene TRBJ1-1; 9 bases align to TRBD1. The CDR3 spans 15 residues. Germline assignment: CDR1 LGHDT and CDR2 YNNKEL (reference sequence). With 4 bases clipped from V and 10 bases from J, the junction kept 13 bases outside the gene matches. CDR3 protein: CASSPQGASSVRAFF. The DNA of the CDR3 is TGTGCCAGCAGCCCACAGGGGGCTAGTTCTGTACGAGCTTTCTTT.

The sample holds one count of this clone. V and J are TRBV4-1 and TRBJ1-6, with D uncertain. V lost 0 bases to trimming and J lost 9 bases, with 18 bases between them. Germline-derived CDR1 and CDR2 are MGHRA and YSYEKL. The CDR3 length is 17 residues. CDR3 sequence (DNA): TGCGCCAGCAGCCAAGAGCGGGGTACCCTAGTCTCTTCACCCCTCCACTTT. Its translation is CASSQERGTLVSSPLHF.

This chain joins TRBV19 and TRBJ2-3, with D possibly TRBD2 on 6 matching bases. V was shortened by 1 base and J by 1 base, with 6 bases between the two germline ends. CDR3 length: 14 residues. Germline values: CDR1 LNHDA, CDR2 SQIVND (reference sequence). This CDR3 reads CASSIGGGTDTQYF. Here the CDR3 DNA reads TGTGCCAGTAGTATAGGGGGGGGCACAGATACGCAGTATTTT.

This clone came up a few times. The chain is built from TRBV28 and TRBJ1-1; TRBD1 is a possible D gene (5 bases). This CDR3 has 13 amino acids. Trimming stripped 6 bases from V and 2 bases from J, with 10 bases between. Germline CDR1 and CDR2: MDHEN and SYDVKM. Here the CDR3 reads CASSLDSNTEAFF. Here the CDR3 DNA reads TGTGCCAGCAGCCTTGACAGCAACACTGAAGCTTTCTTT.

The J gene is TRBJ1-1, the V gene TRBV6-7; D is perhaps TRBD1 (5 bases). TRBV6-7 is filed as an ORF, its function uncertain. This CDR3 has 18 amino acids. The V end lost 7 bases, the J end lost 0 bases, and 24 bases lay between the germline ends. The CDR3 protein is CASILGREVVKLNTEAFF. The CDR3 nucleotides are TGTGCCAGCATACTCGGCAGGGAAGTAGTCAAGTTGAACACTGAAGCTTTCTTT.

The CDR3 bases are TGCGCCAGCAGCCAAGATGGTCGATACGGGGTTGAAAACACCATATATTTT. It yields the protein CASSQDGRYGVENTIYF. The gene calls are TRBV4-1 and TRBJ1-3; D uncertain. Trimming pared 0 bases from V and 6 bases from J, leaving 18 bases between. The length of the CDR3 is 17 residues. Per germline, CDR1 MGHRA and CDR2 YSYEKL.